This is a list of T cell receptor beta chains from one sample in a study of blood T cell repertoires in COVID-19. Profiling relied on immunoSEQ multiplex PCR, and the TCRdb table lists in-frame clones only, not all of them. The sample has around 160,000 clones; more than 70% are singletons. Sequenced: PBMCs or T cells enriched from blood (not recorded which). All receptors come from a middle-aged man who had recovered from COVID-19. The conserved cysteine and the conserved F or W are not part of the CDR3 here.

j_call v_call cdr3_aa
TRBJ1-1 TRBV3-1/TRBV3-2 ASSLHPGQGYTEAF
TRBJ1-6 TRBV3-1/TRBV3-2 ASSQEDRDNSPLH
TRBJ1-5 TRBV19 ASSRTGTGQPQH
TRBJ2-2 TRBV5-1 ASSSDRDILTGELF
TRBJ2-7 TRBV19 ASSPLGDSAYEQY
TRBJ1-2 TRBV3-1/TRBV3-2 ASSPRGQGITNYGYT
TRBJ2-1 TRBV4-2 ASSQETAGAYNEQF
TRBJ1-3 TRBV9 ASSPTVSGNTIY
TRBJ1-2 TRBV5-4 ASSLGGRYGYT
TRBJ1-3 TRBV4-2 ASSPIDSAGNTIY
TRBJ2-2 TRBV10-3 AISETGNTGELF
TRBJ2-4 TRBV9 ASSVGLASGDLAKNIQY
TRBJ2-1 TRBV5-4 ASSRDRTNEQF
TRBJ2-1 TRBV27 ASSSSGRAEQF
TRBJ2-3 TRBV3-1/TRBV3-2 ASSPSLGTGGADTQY
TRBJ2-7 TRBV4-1 ASSQSPGDEQY
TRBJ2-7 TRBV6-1 ASSELAGALSYEQY
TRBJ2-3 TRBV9 ASSVGPTDGVTDTQY
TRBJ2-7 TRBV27 ASSLSGQPYTYEQY
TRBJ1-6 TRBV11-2 ASSFRDRNNSPLH
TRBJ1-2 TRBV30 AWSKDRERPGYT
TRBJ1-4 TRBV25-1 ASSGQGAINEKLF
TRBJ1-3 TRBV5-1 ASSAPGSTGNTIY
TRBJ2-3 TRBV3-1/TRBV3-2 ASSQGAGGPVDTQY
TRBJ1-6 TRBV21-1 ASSKPRMDRQPNSPLH
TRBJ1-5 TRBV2 AIGRTASNQPQH
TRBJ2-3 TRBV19 ASRTGTSGADTQY
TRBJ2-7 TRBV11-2 ASVFYNRLAGYYEQY
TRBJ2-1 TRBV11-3 ASSLPGGEQF
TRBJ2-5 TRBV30 AWSGGVMETQY
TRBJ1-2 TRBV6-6 ASSRSTGGLNGYT
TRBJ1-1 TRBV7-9 ASSPEDRGPKGTEAF
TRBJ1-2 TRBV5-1 ASSLGGGDGYT
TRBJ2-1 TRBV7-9 ASSLSWDFGPYNEQF
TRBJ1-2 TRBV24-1 ATSDLNRDYGYT
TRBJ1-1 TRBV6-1 ASSEDWNTEAF
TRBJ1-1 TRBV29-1 SVGGAGMNTEAF
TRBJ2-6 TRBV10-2 ASRPPGSGANVLT
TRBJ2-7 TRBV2 ASSSTRGS
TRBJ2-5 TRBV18 ASSPTLAGQETQY
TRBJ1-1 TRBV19 ASQAGMNTEAF
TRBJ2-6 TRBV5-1 ASSFDTGANVLT
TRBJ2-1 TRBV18 ASSPRTVANEQF
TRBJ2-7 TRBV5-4 ASSPPGTGLVEQY
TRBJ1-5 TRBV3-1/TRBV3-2 ASSQAGTAGPQH
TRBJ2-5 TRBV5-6 ASSFSGQGQETQY
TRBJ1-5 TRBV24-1 ATSDYRGQPQH
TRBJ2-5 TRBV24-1 ATSDPDSGGASETQY
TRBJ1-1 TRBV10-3 AISEGAGTIGNTEAF
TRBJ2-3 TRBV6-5 ASSSRTKTSTDTQY
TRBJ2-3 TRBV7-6 ASSSGRGTDTQY
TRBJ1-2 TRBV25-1 ASSGTGTEVYGYT
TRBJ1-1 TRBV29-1 SVQGMNTEAF
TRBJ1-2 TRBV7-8 ASSPSGRPDRDFGYT
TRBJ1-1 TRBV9 ASSVRPGGNTEAF